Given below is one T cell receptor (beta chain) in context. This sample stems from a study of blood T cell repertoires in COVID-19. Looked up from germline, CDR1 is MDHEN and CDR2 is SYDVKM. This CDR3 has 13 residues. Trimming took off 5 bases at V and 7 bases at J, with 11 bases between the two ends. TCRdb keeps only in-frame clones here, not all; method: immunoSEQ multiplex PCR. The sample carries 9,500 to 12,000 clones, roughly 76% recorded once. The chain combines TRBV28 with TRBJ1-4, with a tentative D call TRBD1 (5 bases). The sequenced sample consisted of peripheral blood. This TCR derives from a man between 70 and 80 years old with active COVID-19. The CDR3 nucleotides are TGTGCCAGCAGTCGACAGTATGGTGAAAAACTGTTTTTT. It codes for CASSRQYGEKLFF.